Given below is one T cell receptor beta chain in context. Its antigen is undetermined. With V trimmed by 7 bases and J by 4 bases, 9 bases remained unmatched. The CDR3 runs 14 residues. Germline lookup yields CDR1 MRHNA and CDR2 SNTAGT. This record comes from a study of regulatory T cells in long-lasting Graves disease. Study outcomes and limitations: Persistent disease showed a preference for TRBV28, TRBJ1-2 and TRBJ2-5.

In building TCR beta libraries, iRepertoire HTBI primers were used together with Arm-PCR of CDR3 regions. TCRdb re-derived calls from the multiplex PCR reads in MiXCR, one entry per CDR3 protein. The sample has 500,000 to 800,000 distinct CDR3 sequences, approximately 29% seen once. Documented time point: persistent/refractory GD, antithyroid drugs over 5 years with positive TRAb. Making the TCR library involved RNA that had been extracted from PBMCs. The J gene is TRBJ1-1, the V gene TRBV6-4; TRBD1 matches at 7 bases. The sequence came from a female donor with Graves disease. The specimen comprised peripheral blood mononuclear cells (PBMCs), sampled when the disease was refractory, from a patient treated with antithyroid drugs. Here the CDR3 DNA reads TGTGCCAGCAAACGACAGGGTATGGGCACTGAAGCTTTCTTT. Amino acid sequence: CASKRQGMGTEAFF.